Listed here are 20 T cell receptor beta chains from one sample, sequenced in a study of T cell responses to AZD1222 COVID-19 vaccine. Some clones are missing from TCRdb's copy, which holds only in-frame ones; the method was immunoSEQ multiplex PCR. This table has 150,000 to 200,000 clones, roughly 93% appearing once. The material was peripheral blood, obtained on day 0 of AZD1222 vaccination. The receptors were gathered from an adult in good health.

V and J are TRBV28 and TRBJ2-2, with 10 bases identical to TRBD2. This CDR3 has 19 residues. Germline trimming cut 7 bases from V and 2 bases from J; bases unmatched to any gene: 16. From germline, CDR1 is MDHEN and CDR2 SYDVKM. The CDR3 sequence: CASTTPRGSGRANTGELFF. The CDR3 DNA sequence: TGTGCCAGCACCACCCCTCGGGGGAGCGGGAGGGCCAACACCGGGGAGCTGTTTTTT.

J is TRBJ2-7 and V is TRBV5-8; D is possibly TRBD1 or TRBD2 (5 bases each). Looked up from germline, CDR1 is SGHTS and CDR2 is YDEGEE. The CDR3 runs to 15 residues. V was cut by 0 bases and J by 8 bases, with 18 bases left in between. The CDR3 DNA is TGTGCCAGCAGCTTGGACCGGGACCCCCTATTCAAGCAGTACTTC. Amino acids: CASSLDRDPLFKQYF.

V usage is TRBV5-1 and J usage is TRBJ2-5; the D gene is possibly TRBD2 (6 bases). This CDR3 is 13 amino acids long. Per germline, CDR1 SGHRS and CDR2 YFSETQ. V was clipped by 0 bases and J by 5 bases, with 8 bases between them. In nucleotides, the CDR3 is TGCGCCAGCAGCTTGGTTGGAGGGGAGACCCAGTACTTC. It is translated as CASSLVGGETQYF. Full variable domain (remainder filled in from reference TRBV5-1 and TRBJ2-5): KAGVTQTPRYLIKTRGQQVTLSCSPISGHRSVSWYQQTPGQGLQFLFEYFSETQRNKGNFPGRFSGRQFSNSRSEMNVSTLELGDSALYLCASSLVGGETQYFGPGTRLLVL.

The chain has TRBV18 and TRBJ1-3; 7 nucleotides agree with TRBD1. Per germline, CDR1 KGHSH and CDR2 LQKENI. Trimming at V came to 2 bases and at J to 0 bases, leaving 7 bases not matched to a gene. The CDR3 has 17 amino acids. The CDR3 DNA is TGTGCCAGCTCACCATTAGCGGGACAGACCTCTGGAAACACCATATATTTT. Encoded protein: CASSPLAGQTSGNTIYF.

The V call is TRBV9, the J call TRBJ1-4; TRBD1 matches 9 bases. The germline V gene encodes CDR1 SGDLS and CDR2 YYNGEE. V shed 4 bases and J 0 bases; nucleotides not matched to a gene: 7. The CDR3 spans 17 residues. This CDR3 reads CASSHGQGQATNEKLFF. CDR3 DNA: TGTGCCAGCAGCCACGGACAGGGGCAAGCAACTAATGAAAAACTGTTTTTT. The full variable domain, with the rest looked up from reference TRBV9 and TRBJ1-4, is DSGVTQTPKHLITATGQRVTLRCSPRSGDLSVYWYQQSLDQGLQFLIQYYNGEERAKGNILERFSAQQFPDLHSELNLSSLELGDSALYFCASSHGQGQATNEKLFFGSGTQLSVL.

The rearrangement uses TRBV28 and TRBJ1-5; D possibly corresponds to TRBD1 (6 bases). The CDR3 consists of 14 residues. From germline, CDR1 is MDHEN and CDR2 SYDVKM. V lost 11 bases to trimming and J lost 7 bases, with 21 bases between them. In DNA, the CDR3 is TGTGCCTCCAGTTGGGGCGGGGGCGGACAGCCCCAGCATTTT. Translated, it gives CASSWGGGGQPQHF.

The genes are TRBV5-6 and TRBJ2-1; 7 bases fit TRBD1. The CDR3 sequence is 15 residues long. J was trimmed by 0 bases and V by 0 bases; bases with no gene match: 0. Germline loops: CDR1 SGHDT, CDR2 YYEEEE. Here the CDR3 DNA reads TGTGCCAGCAGCTTGGGGGACAGCTCCTACAATGAGCAGTTCTTC. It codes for CASSLGDSSYNEQFF.

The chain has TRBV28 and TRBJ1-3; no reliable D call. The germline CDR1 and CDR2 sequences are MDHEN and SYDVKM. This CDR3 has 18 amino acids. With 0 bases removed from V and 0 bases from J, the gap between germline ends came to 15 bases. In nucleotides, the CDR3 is TGTGCCAGCAGTTTATGGGTCGGGAGCGACAACTCTGGAAACACCATATATTTT. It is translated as CASSLWVGSDNSGNTIYF.

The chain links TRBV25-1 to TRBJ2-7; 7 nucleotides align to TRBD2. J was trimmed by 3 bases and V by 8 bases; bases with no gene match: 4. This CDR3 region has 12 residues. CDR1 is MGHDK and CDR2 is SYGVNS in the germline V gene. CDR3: CASGEGLYEQYF. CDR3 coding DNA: TGTGCCAGCGGGGAGGGCCTCTACGAGCAGTACTTC.

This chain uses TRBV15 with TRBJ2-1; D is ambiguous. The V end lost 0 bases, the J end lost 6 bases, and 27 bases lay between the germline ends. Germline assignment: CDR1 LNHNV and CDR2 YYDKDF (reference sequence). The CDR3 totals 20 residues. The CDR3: CATSRDRIPLTAPPANEQFF. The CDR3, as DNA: TGTGCCACCAGCAGAGATCGGATTCCCCTCACAGCGCCACCCGCCAATGAGCAGTTCTTC.

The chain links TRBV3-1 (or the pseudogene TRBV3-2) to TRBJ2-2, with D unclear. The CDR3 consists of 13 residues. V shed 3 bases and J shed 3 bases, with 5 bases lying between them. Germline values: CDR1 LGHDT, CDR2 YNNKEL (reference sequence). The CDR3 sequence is CASSHLYTGELFF. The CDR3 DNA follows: TGTGCCAGCAGCCACCTATACACCGGGGAGCTGTTTTTT.

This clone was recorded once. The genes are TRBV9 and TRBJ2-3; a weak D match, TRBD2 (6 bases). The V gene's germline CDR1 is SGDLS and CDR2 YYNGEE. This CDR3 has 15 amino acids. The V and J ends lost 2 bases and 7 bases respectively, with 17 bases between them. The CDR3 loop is CASSVRDTYTNTQYF. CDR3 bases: TGTGCCAGCAGCGTGCGGGATACTTACACCAATACGCAGTATTTT. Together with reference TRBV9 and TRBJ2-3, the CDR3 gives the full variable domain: DSGVTQTPKHLITATGQRVTLRCSPRSGDLSVYWYQQSLDQGLQFLIQYYNGEERAKGNILERFSAQQFPDLHSELNLSSLELGDSALYFCASSVRDTYTNTQYFGPGTRLTVL.

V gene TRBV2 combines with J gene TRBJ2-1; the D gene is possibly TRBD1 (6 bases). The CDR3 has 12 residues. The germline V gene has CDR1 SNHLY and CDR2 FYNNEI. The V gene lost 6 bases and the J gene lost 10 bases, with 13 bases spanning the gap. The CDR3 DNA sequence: TGTGCCAGCAGGATCACCGGGACAGAGCAGTTCTTC. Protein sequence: CASRITGTEQFF.

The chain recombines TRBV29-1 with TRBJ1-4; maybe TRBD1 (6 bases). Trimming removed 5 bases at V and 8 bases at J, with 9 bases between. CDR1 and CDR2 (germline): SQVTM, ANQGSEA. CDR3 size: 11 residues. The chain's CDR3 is CSVRQVEKLFF. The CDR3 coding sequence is TGCAGCGTTAGACAGGTAGAAAAACTGTTTTTT. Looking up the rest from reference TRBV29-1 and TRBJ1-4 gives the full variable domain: SAVISQKPSRDICQRGTSLTIQCQVDSQVTMMFWYRQQPGQSLTLIATANQGSEATYESGFVIDKFPISRPNLTFSTLTVSNMSPEDSSIYLCSVRQVEKLFFGSGTQLSVL.

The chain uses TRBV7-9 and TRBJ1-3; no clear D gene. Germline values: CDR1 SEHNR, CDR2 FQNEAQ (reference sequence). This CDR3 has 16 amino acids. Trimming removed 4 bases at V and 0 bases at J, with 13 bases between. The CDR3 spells CASSSTDVSSGNTIYF. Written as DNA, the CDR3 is TGTGCCAGCAGCTCTACGGACGTGAGCTCTGGAAACACCATATATTTT.

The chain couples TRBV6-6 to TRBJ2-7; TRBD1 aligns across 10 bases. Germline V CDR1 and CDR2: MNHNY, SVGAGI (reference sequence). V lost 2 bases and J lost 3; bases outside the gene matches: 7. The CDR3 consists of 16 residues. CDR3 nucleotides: TGTGCCAGCAGTTACCCACGGACAGGGGGTCTCTACGAGCAGTACTTC. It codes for CASSYPRTGGLYEQYF.

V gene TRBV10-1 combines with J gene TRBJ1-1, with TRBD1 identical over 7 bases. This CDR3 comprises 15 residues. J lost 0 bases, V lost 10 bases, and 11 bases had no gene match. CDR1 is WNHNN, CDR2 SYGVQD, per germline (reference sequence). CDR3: CAKRGYRGMNTEAFF. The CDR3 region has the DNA TGCGCCAAGAGGGGGTACAGGGGCATGAACACTGAAGCTTTCTTT.

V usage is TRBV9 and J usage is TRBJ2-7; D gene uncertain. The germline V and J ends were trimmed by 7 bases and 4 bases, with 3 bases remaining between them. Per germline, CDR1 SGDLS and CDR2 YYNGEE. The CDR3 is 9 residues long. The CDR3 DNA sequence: TGTGCCAGCCGGTACGAGCAGTACTTC. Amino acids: CASRYEQYF.

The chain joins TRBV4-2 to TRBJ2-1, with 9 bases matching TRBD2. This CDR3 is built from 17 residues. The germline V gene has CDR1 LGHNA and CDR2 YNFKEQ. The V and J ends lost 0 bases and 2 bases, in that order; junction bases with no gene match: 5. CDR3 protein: CASSQDAGGPPYNEQFF. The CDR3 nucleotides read TGTGCCAGCAGCCAAGATGCGGGAGGGCCTCCCTACAATGAGCAGTTCTTC.

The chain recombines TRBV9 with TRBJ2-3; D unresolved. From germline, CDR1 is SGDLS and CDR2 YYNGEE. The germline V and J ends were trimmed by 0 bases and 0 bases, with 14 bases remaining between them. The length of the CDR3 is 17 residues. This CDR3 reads CASSVEGRLISTDTQYF. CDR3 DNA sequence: TGTGCCAGCAGCGTAGAGGGTCGATTAATCAGCACAGATACGCAGTATTTT.